This T cell receptor (beta chain) came from a study of radiation and T cells in renal cell carcinoma. Repertoires were generated with immunoSEQ multiplex PCR, while TCRdb's copy carries only in-frame clones and drops some. The sample contains around 100,000 clones, approximately 80% of which appear only once. Time point given: blood 4 weeks post-SBRT, at nephrectomy. Treatment denoted: 15 Gy SBRT to primary tumor, nephrectomy 4 weeks later. Nephrectomy followed 15 Gy stereotactic body radiation by 4 weeks. Radiation-treated patients gave blood at baseline, week 2 and week 4. The germline V gene encodes CDR1 SNHLY and CDR2 FYNNEI. CDR3 length: 12 residues. V shed 6 bases and J 13 bases; nucleotides not matched to a gene: 10.

The chain combines TRBV2 with TRBJ1-1; the match to TRBD1 covers 8 bases. The sequence came from a man between 60 and 75 years old with renal cell carcinoma. Source: blood, taken from a patient whose treatment included radiotherapy and nephrectomy. DNA of the CDR3: TGTGCCAGCAGCGGGACAGGCATTAGGGGTTTCTTT. Its translation is CASSGTGIRGFF.